Below are 29 T cell receptor beta chains sequenced from a single sample in a study of cytomegalovirus exposure and HLA in healthy donors. 60 Vbeta and 13 Jbeta primers were used in PCR. This table comes from immunoSEQ multiplex PCR, and its TCRdb copy is limited to in-frame clones, with some not included. The sample holds about 110,000 clones, 75% seen once. The sample taken for sequencing was PBMCs. These TCRs come from a man aged 40-49 years in good health and CMV-seronegative.

The chain employs TRBV15 and TRBJ2-2; D unresolved. Trimming stripped 1 base from V and 2 bases from J, with 11 bases between. This CDR3 has 16 amino acids. The germline V gene encodes CDR1 LNHNV and CDR2 YYDKDF (reference sequence). CDR3 residues: CATSRADILNTGELFF. DNA for the CDR3: TGTGCCACCAGCAGAGCTGACATTCTAAACACCGGGGAGCTGTTTTTT.

This clone showed up just a few times. The genes are TRBV5-1 and TRBJ1-3; D perhaps matches TRBD1 (6 bases). V lost 4 bases and J lost 0, with 14 bases in between. CDR1 is SGHRS and CDR2 is YFSETQ in the germline V gene. The CDR3 totals 16 residues. Written as DNA, the CDR3 is TGCGCCAGCAGCGTACAGGGTGGGGACTCTGGAAACACCATATATTTT. Translation gives CASSVQGGDSGNTIYF. Full variable domain (outside the CDR3, taken from reference TRBV5-1 and TRBJ1-3): KAGVTQTPRYLIKTRGQQVTLSCSPISGHRSVSWYQQTPGQGLQFLFEYFSETQRNKGNFPGRFSGRQFSNSRSEMNVSTLELGDSALYLCASSVQGGDSGNTIYFGEGSWLTVV.

This chain joins TRBV6-5 and TRBJ2-7; 8 nucleotides match TRBD1. J lost 3 bases, V lost 2 bases, and 3 bases had no gene match. This CDR3 spans 14 amino acids. Germline CDR1 MNHEY, CDR2 SVGAGI. CDR3 sequence (DNA): TGTGCCAGCAGTTACGGAGGACAGGGCTACGAGCAGTACTTC. Its protein product is CASSYGGQGYEQYF.

V is TRBV2 and J is TRBJ1-6, with D possibly TRBD1 on 5 matching bases. Trimming stripped 6 bases from V and 4 bases from J, with 16 bases between. Germline V gene sequence: CDR1 SNHLY, CDR2 FYNNEI. The CDR3 is 16 amino acids. The CDR3 reads CASSPNGGPYNSPLHF. CDR3 nucleotide sequence: TGTGCCAGCAGCCCCAACGGGGGTCCTTATAATTCACCCCTCCACTTT.

The chain carries TRBV9 and TRBJ2-5; 16 bases align to TRBD2. CDR3 length: 17 amino acids. Losses at the gene ends were 2 bases for V and 5 bases for J; bases not matched to a gene: 6. Germline CDR1 and CDR2: SGDLS and YYNGEE. CDR3 loop: CASSVGTSGGAWETQYF. The CDR3 DNA sequence: TGTGCCAGCAGCGTGGGGACTAGCGGGGGGGCTTGGGAGACCCAGTACTTC. Using reference TRBV9 and TRBJ2-5 for the parts outside the CDR3, the full variable domain is DSGVTQTPKHLITATGQRVTLRCSPRSGDLSVYWYQQSLDQGLQFLIQYYNGEERAKGNILERFSAQQFPDLHSELNLSSLELGDSALYFCASSVGTSGGAWETQYFGPGTRLLVL.

The chain recombines TRBV7-2 with TRBJ1-3, with unresolved D. Germline CDR1 reads SGHTA; CDR2 reads FQGNSA. Trimming removed 7 bases at V and 4 bases at J, with 17 bases between. This CDR3 comprises 15 residues. The CDR3 here is CASTDGGLKGNTIYF. DNA for the CDR3: TGTGCCAGCACCGATGGCGGTCTTAAGGGAAACACCATATATTTT.

This clone was observed a few times. In DNA, the CDR3 is TGTGCCAGCAGTTTATATAGGGGGCCTGAACAGCCCCAGCATTTT. It translates to CASSLYRGPEQPQHF. The rearrangement links TRBV27 to TRBJ1-5, with 7 bases that match TRBD1. V lost 1 base, J lost 7 bases, and 7 bases stayed unmatched. This CDR3 is built from 15 residues. Per the germline V gene, CDR1 is MNHEY and CDR2 is SMNVEV (reference sequence).

V is TRBV6-5 and J is TRBJ2-7; a weak D match, TRBD2 (5 bases). CDR1 and CDR2 from the germline V gene are MNHEY and SVGAGI. The CDR3 runs 15 residues. Between the trimmed V and J ends, which lost 2 bases and 4 bases, there was a span of 15 bases. The CDR3 DNA reads as TGTGCCAGCAGTTACGAGGGTACTCAGCCATACGAGCAGTACTTC. Amino acid sequence: CASSYEGTQPYEQYF.

The chain employs TRBV6-1 and TRBJ2-1; D uncertain. Germline V gene data show CDR1 as MNHNS and CDR2 as SASEGT. CDR3 length equals 15 residues. V was pared by 2 bases and J by 7 bases, with 15 bases between. The CDR3: CASSERVSSPNEQFF. CDR3 sequence (DNA): TGTGCCAGCAGTGAACGGGTATCCTCCCCAAATGAGCAGTTCTTC.

V usage is TRBV7-6 and J usage is TRBJ2-5; a weak D match, TRBD2 (5 bases). The V gene's germline CDR1 is SGHVS and CDR2 FNYEAQ. The length of the CDR3 is 15 residues. V was pared by 1 base and J by 5 bases, with 14 bases between. The CDR3 loop reads CASSLGVGVEETQYF. CDR3 coding DNA: TGTGCCAGCAGCTTAGGGGTGGGAGTGGAGGAGACCCAGTACTTC.

In its sample, this clone was seen a few times. J is TRBJ2-1 and V is TRBV7-9; TRBD1 might be the D (6 bases). Germline V gene lookup returns CDR1 SEHNR and CDR2 FQNEAQ (reference sequence). This CDR3 region has 15 residues. Trimming removed 4 bases from V and 0 bases from J, with 10 bases in between. The CDR3 sequence: CASSSAGDSYNEQFF. CDR3 sequence (DNA): TGTGCCAGCAGCTCGGCAGGGGACTCCTACAATGAGCAGTTCTTC. Complete variable domain (other parts from reference TRBV7-9 and TRBJ2-1): DTGVSQNPRHKITKRGQNVTFRCDPISEHNRLYWYRQTLGQGPEFLTYFQNEAQLEKSRLLSDRFSAERPKGSFSTLEIQRTEQGDSAMYLCASSSAGDSYNEQFFGPGTRLTVL.

The chain carries TRBV7-2 and TRBJ2-7; TRBD2 aligns across 11 bases. CDR1 and CDR2 (germline): SGHTA, FQGNSA. V trimming: 1 base; J trimming: 2 bases; junction bases outside the gene matches: 4. The CDR3 contains 16 residues. Written as DNA, the CDR3 is TGTGCCAGCAGCTTAGGTAGCGGGGGGGCCACCTACGAGCAGTACTTC. This codes for CASSLGSGGATYEQYF.

V and J are TRBV7-2 and TRBJ2-1; 13 bases agree with TRBD2. This CDR3 region has 18 residues. Germline trimming cut 3 bases from V and 0 bases from J; bases unmatched to any gene: 5. Germline V gives CDR1 SGHTA, CDR2 FQGNSA. This CDR3 reads CASSLGLAGQSSYNEQFF. The CDR3 coding sequence is TGTGCCAGCAGCTTGGGACTAGCGGGACAAAGCTCCTACAATGAGCAGTTCTTC.

This clone was picked up many times. The chain combines TRBV19 with TRBJ1-5, with TRBD1 matching over 8 bases. The CDR3 runs to 14 residues. The junction had 4 bases not matched to a gene; V was cut back by 3 bases and J by 6 bases. CDR1 and CDR2 from the germline V gene are LNHDA and SQIVND (reference sequence). The DNA of the CDR3 is TGTGCCAGTAGTATGAGGACAGGGCCTCAGCCCCAGCATTTT. It yields the protein CASSMRTGPQPQHF.

The V call is TRBV27, the J call TRBJ2-2, with 13 positions matching TRBD2. The germline V gene encodes CDR1 MNHEY and CDR2 SMNVEV (reference sequence). The CDR3 covers 17 residues. J lost 4 bases, V lost 6 bases, and 8 bases had no gene match. Here the CDR3 DNA reads TGTGCCAGCAGCCAAACTAGCGGGGGGGCCGTCACCGGGGAGCTGTTTTTT. It specifies CASSQTSGGAVTGELFF.

The DNA of the CDR3 is TGTGCCAGCAGAACCGGACTAGCGGGCTTATACGAGCAGTACTTC. It specifies CASRTGLAGLYEQYF. V and J are TRBV6-5 and TRBJ2-7; 11 positions agree with TRBD2. The junction had 8 bases not matched to a gene; V was cut back by 6 bases and J by 4 bases. CDR1 and CDR2 from the germline V gene are MNHEY and SVGAGI. The CDR3 length is 15 residues.

The chain links TRBV4-1 to TRBJ2-1, with a weak D call TRBD2 (7 bases). Germline V gives CDR1 MGHRA, CDR2 YSYEKL. This CDR3 is 14 amino acids long. Trimming shortened V by 4 bases and J by 9 bases, and 16 bases separated the two germline ends. The CDR3 sequence: CASSLIRGGSEQFF. The CDR3 DNA follows: TGCGCCAGCAGCCTAATAAGGGGGGGCAGTGAGCAGTTCTTC.

The J gene is TRBJ1-3, the V gene TRBV13; TRBD1 agrees at 7 bases. Germline V gene sequence: CDR1 PRHDT, CDR2 FYEKMQ (reference sequence). This CDR3 comprises 17 residues. The trim removed 5 bases at V and 1 base at J, leaving 11 bases unmatched. This CDR3 reads CASSMGQPLYSGNTIYF. The DNA of the CDR3 is TGTGCCAGCAGCATGGGACAGCCACTGTATTCTGGAAACACCATATATTTT.

J is TRBJ1-5 and V is TRBV6-1, with a possible D match to TRBD1 (5 bases). Germline loops: CDR1 MNHNS, CDR2 SASEGT. This CDR3 comprises 15 residues. Trimming took off 4 bases at V and 0 bases at J, with 10 bases between the two ends. The chain's CDR3 is CASSVTAYSNQPQHF. CDR3 nucleotide sequence: TGTGCCAGCAGTGTGACAGCCTATAGCAATCAGCCCCAGCATTTT.

V and J are TRBV6-5 and TRBJ1-1; tentative D call: TRBD1 (5 bases). Between the trimmed V and J ends, which lost 3 bases and 7 bases, there was a span of 15 bases. CDR3 length: 14 amino acids. From germline, CDR1 is MNHEY and CDR2 SVGAGI. This CDR3 reads CASSYGGNKFEAFF. In DNA, the CDR3 is TGTGCCAGCAGTTATGGGGGGAACAAATTTGAAGCTTTCTTT.

The gene calls are TRBV19 and TRBJ2-2; possible D gene TRBD1, 6 bases. The CDR3 runs to 15 residues. V shed 5 bases and J shed 6 bases, with 16 bases lying between them. Germline V gene data show CDR1 as LNHDA and CDR2 as SQIVND (reference sequence). CDR3 coding DNA: TGTGCCAGTAGTGGGGGCATTACTCCGTCCGGGGAGCTGTTTTTT. As protein: CASSGGITPSGELFF.

The CDR3 here is CASTLTGGIGEAFF. DNA of the CDR3: TGTGCCAGTACCTTGACAGGGGGGATTGGTGAAGCTTTCTTT. The rearrangement joins TRBV19 to TRBJ1-1, with TRBD1 matching 9 bases. The germline V gene has CDR1 LNHDA and CDR2 SQIVND (reference sequence). After removal of 7 bases from V and 7 bases from J, the junction contained 10 bases not matched to a gene. The CDR3 is 14 residues long.

The chain joins TRBV10-2 to TRBJ2-7, with 8 bases fitting TRBD2. CDR3 length: 16 residues. With V trimmed by 4 bases and J by 3 bases, 11 bases remained unmatched. Germline V gene sequence: CDR1 WSHSY, CDR2 SAAADI. The CDR3 is CASSGFVWREDYEQYF. The CDR3 nucleotides read TGCGCCAGCAGTGGGTTTGTTTGGCGGGAGGACTACGAGCAGTACTTC.

CDR3 bases: TGTGCCAGTAGTCCTGCTCAGACAGGGCTTCACGAGCAGTACTTC. Translating gives CASSPAQTGLHEQYF. The rearrangement uses TRBV19 and TRBJ2-7; TRBD1 matches 7 bases. The CDR3 extends over 15 amino acids. CDR1 LNHDA and CDR2 SQIVND come from the germline V gene (reference sequence). J was trimmed by 5 bases and V by 5 bases; bases with no gene match: 12.

A remark on this clone: The junction departs from germline at one end; a sequencing error may be responsible. CDR3 nucleotides: TGCGCCAGCAGCTGGGGGCCGGGACTAGCGGGGGACTTGGACTTC. Amino acids: CASSWGPGLAGDLDF. V usage is TRBV5-1 and J usage is TRBJ2-7; 14 bases map to TRBD2. The CDR3 runs 15 residues. Germline V CDR1 and CDR2: SGHRS, YFSETQ.

This chain uses TRBV11-2 with TRBJ2-2, with 12 nucleotides matching TRBD2. The CDR3 consists of 19 residues. Germline V lookup: CDR1 SGHAT, CDR2 FQNNGV. The J segment lost 2 bases and the V segment lost 5 bases, leaving 12 bases of the junction unmatched. CDR3 residues: CASSGGLAGPTANTGELFF. For the CDR3, the DNA is TGTGCCAGCAGCGGGGGACTAGCGGGTCCTACCGCCAACACCGGGGAGCTGTTTTTT.

The chain uses TRBV7-9 and TRBJ1-2; TRBD1 matches 12 bases. Trimming removed 3 bases from V and 7 bases from J; junction bases left unmatched: 12. The CDR3 spans 17 residues. Germline CDR1 and CDR2: SEHNR and FQNEAQ (reference sequence). CDR3 bases: TGTGCCAGCAGCTTGGGGGCGGGCGGGACAGGGGGCTCTGGCTACACCTTC. It specifies CASSLGAGGTGGSGYTF.

CDR3 coding DNA: TGTGCCAGCAGCGTCCAGGGACTGGCTGAAGCTTTCTTT. It codes for CASSVQGLAEAFF. The chain has TRBV5-8 and TRBJ1-1, with D possibly TRBD1 on 5 matching bases. Germline CDR1 reads SGHTS; CDR2 reads YDEGEE. V lost 4 bases and J 6 bases, leaving 13 bases between the germline ends. This CDR3 spans 13 amino acids.

The V call is TRBV27, the J call TRBJ2-1; TRBD2 matches 9 bases. The CDR3 loop spans 16 amino acids. Germline lookup yields CDR1 MNHEY and CDR2 SMNVEV (reference sequence). Trimming at V came to 5 bases and at J to 6 bases, leaving 11 bases not matched to a gene. The CDR3 is CASSLGAGGIVNEQFF. The DNA of the CDR3 is TGTGCCAGCAGTCTAGGGGCGGGAGGGATTGTCAATGAGCAGTTCTTC.